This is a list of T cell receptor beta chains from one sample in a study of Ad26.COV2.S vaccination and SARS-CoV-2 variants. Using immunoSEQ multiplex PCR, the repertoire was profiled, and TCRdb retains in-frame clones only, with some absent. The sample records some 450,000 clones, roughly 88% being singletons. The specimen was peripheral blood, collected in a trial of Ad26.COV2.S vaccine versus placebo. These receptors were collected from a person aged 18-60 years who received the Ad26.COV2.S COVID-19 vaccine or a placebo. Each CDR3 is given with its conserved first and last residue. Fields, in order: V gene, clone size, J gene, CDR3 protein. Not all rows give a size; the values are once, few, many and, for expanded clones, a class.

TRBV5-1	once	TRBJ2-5	CASSTSQGRETQYF
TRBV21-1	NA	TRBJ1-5	CAREGGRDQPQHF
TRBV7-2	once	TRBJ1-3	CASSPPGFGNTIYF
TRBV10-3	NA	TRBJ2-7	CAISESGTKPSYEQYF
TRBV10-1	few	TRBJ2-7	CASTPHEQYF
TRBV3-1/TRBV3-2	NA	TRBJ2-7	CASSQALGLAVSYEQYF
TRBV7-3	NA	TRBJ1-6	CASSPDGTGAPLHF
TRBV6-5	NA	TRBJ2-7	CASSGTSYEQYF
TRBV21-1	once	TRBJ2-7	CASSKATGNNYEQYF
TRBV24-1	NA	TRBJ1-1	CATSQNTEAFF
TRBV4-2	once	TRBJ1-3	CASSQDITGRIGNTIYF
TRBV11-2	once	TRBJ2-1	CASIGAGGPNEQFF
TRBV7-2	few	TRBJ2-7	CASSEATSGLAEQYF
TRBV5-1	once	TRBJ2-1	CASSSGLAGGLSSYNEQFF
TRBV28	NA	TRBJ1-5	CASSLLGQPQHF
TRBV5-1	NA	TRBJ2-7	CASSLLGTPAGGEQYF
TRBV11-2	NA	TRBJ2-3	CASSLLGTDTDTQYF
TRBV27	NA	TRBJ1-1	CASSLIENTEAFF
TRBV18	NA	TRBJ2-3	CASSPRDFTDTQYF
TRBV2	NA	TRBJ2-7	CASSESAEQYF
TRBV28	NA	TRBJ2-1	CASLASGPLGNEQFF
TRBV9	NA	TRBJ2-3	CASSDAGRASGSTDTQYF
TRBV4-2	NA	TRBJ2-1	CASSHPRESLALF
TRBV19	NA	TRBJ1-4	CASSVGQDHSSNEKLFF
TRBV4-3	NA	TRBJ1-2	CASSQDWVPEINYGYTF
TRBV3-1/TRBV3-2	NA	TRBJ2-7	CASSQGGLAAYEQYF
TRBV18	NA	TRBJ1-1	CASSPTGGVDTEAFF
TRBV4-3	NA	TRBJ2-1	CASSQESRVGYNEQFF
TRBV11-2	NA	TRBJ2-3	CASSTTDTQYF
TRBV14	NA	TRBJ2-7	CASSSRQTYEQYF
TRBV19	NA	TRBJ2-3	CASTPRGAGTQYF
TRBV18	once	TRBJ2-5	CASSPLGGGETQYF
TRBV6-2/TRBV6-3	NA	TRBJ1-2	CASSSGQALANYGYTF
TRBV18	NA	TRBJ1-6	CASSPQGANSPLHF
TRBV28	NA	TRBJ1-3	CASNRLNSGNTIYF
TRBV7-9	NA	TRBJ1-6	CASSLGSLSSYNSPLHF
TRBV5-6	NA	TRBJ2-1	CASSLARDYPLDEQFF
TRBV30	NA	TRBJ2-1	CAWSASDSYNEQFF
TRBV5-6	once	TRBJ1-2	CASSLVSPYGYTF
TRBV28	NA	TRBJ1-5	CASRTGILDQPQHF
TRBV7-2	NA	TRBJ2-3	CASSSKPGRALDTQYF
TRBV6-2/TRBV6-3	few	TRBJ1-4	CASSEPGQGQKLFF
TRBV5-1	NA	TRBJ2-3	CASSLGAQGSPDTQYF
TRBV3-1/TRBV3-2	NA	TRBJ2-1	CASSQIRPGPGRLVRHEQFF